The 28 T cell receptor beta chains presented below share a single source sample, sequenced in a study of cytomegalovirus exposure and HLA in healthy donors. The PCR contained 60 Vbeta and 13 Jbeta primers. Repertoires were generated with immunoSEQ multiplex PCR, while TCRdb's copy carries only in-frame clones and drops some. This table has some 100,000 clones, about 80% appearing once. Sequencing was performed on PBMCs. The receptors were sampled from a man in his forties or fifties in good health and CMV-seronegative.

This CDR3 reads CASSRATLYEKLFF. Here the CDR3 DNA reads TGCGCCAGCTCCAGGGCAACCCTCTATGAAAAACTGTTTTTT. The rearrangement uses TRBV5-1 and TRBJ1-4; possibly TRBD1 for D (5 bases). The CDR3 is made up of 14 amino acids. Germline CDR1 reads SGHRS; CDR2 reads YFSETQ. Trimming left V 7 bases short and J 6 bases short, with 16 bases between.

J is TRBJ1-5 and V is TRBV6-5; 7 bases agree with TRBD1. The CDR3 covers 14 residues. Losses at the gene ends were 5 bases for V and 2 bases for J; bases not matched to a gene: 3. Germline CDR1 MNHEY, CDR2 SVGAGI. The CDR3 DNA reads as TGTGCCAGCAGTACAGGGGCGGGCAATCAGCCCCAGCATTTT. Translated: CASSTGAGNQPQHF.

This chain joins TRBV6-5 and TRBJ2-1; D perhaps matches TRBD1 (6 bases). The CDR3 is 13 residues long. Germline V gene lookup returns CDR1 MNHEY and CDR2 SVGAGI. V was pared by 5 bases and J by 9 bases, with 14 bases between. DNA of the CDR3: TGTGCCAGCAGTCGACCCGACAGGATTGAGCAGTTCTTC. As protein: CASSRPDRIEQFF.

The V call is TRBV6-5, the J call TRBJ2-1, with 7 bases lining up with TRBD1. Unmatched junction bases numbered 8, after V lost 6 bases and J lost 12 bases. CDR1 MNHEY and CDR2 SVGAGI come from the germline V gene. This CDR3 has 12 residues. The CDR3 loop is CASRPQGGAQFF. CDR3 sequence (DNA): TGTGCCAGCAGACCCCAAGGGGGCGCGCAGTTCTTC.

The rearrangement joins TRBV6-1 to TRBJ1-4; D is perhaps TRBD1 (5 bases). This CDR3 has 14 amino acids. Trimming removed 3 bases from V and 0 bases from J, with 5 bases in between. Per germline, CDR1 MNHNS and CDR2 SASEGT. CDR3 residues: CASSDRATNEKLFF. CDR3 DNA: TGTGCCAGCAGTGACAGGGCAACTAATGAAAAACTGTTTTTT.

This clone was found once. This chain links TRBV10-3 with TRBJ1-2; 10 bases are shared with TRBD1. This CDR3 has 15 amino acids. Trimming removed 6 bases from V and 6 bases from J; junction bases left unmatched: 10. CDR1 and CDR2 (germline): ENHRY, SYGVKD. This chain's CDR3 is CAISQLGTGDNGYTF. The CDR3 nucleotides are TGTGCCATCAGCCAGCTCGGGACAGGGGATAATGGCTACACCTTC.

The chain carries TRBV7-9 and TRBJ1-4; 9 positions agree with TRBD1. Per germline, CDR1 SEHNR and CDR2 FQNEAQ (reference sequence). CDR3 length equals 16 residues. The V segment lost 5 bases and the J segment 5 bases; nucleotides outside the gene matches: 9. The CDR3 loop reads CASSPGQGERNEKLFF. In DNA form, the CDR3 reads TGTGCCAGCAGCCCGGGACAGGGCGAGAGGAATGAAAAACTGTTTTTT.

The CDR3 spells CASSLSGGGQVEQYF. The DNA for the CDR3 is TGTGCCAGCAGTTTATCGGGGGGGGGCCAAGTCGAGCAGTACTTC. This chain links TRBV11-2 with TRBJ2-7; 8 nucleotides agree with TRBD2. Per the germline V gene, CDR1 is SGHAT and CDR2 is FQNNGV. V lost 6 bases, J lost 6 bases, and 13 bases stayed unmatched. This CDR3 spans 15 amino acids.

The chain recombines TRBV14 with TRBJ2-3, with TRBD2 matching 7 bases. Germline CDR1 and CDR2: SGHDN and FVKESK. The CDR3 totals 16 residues. Germline trimming cut 4 bases from V and 8 bases from J; bases unmatched to any gene: 15. The CDR3 sequence: CASSPIGAGTRGTQYF. CDR3 coding DNA: TGTGCCAGCAGCCCGATAGGAGCGGGGACGCGAGGTACGCAGTATTTT. Drawing the rest from reference TRBV14 and TRBJ2-3, the complete variable domain is EAGVTQFPSHSVIEKGQTVTLRCDPISGHDNLYWYRRVMGKEIKFLLHFVKESKQDESGMPNNRFLAERTGGTYSTLKVQPAELEDSGVYFCASSPIGAGTRGTQYFGPGTRLTVL.

This chain joins TRBV30 and TRBJ1-2, with TRBD1 as a possible D gene (6 bases). CDR3 length: 16 residues. Looked up from germline, CDR1 is GTSNPN and CDR2 is SVGIG (reference sequence). The V end was cut by 0 bases, the J end by 7 bases, with 21 bases between. The CDR3 spells CAWSVIWGQGRGGYTF. CDR3 nucleotides: TGTGCCTGGAGTGTAATCTGGGGGCAGGGCCGTGGTGGCTACACCTTC. The whole variable domain, remainder taken from reference TRBV30 and TRBJ1-2, is SQTIHQWPATLVQPVGSPLSLECTVEGTSNPNLYWYRQAAGRGLQLLFYSVGIGQISSEVPQNLSASRPQDRQFILSSKKLLLSDSGFYLCAWSVIWGQGRGGYTFGSGTRLTVV.

The chain has TRBV11-2 and TRBJ2-5, with 10 bases fitting TRBD2. The CDR3 has 18 residues. Per the germline V gene, CDR1 is SGHAT and CDR2 is FQNNGV. With V trimmed by 1 base and J by 2 bases, 10 bases remained unmatched. The DNA of the CDR3 is TGTGCCAGCAGCTTAGGGGTAGCGGGGGGATACAGACAAGAGACCCAGTACTTC. Protein: CASSLGVAGGYRQETQYF. Full variable domain (remainder filled in from reference TRBV11-2 and TRBJ2-5): EAGVAQSPRYKIIEKRQSVAFWCNPISGHATLYWYQQILGQGPKLLIQFQNNGVVDDSQLPKDRFSAERLKGVDSTLKIQPAKLEDSAVYLCASSLGVAGGYRQETQYFGPGTRLLVL.

As concerns this clone: The identical CDR3 is also encoded by other nucleotide sequences in the sample. The rearrangement links TRBV27 to TRBJ1-2; D gene unclear. From germline, CDR1 is MNHEY and CDR2 SMNVEV (reference sequence). The CDR3 covers 15 residues. V lost 2 bases to trimming and J lost 2 bases, with 12 bases between them. This CDR3 reads CASSLIPGLNYGYTF. In DNA form, the CDR3 reads TGTGCCAGCAGTTTAATTCCAGGACTAAACTATGGCTACACCTTC.

This clone was seen only a few times. The J gene is TRBJ2-7, the V gene TRBV6-5, with 9 bases identical to TRBD1. Losses at the gene ends were 6 bases for V and 6 bases for J; bases not matched to a gene: 6. The CDR3 contains 13 residues. Germline assignment: CDR1 MNHEY and CDR2 SVGAGI. This chain's CDR3 is CASRDGTGFEQYV. CDR3 DNA: TGTGCCAGCAGGGACGGGACAGGGTTCGAGCAGTACGTC.

This CDR3 reads CATSRDRGGAYEQYV. The CDR3 coding sequence is TGTGCCACCAGCAGAGATCGGGGAGGGGCATATGAGCAGTACGTC. This rearrangement joins TRBV15 to TRBJ2-7; 7 bases match TRBD2. Germline CDR1 is LNHNV and CDR2 is YYDKDF (reference sequence). This CDR3 contains 15 residues. Trimming took 0 bases from V and 7 from J; bases not matched to a gene: 9.

The chain is built from TRBV5-4 and TRBJ1-2; no clear D. Germline V CDR1 and CDR2: SGHNT, YYREEE (reference sequence). CDR3 size: 13 residues. Trimming removed 4 bases from V and 3 bases from J, with 10 bases in between. This CDR3 is CASSVQVYYGYTF. CDR3 DNA sequence: TGTGCCAGCAGCGTTCAGGTTTACTATGGCTACACCTTC. Combining the CDR3 with reference TRBV5-4 and TRBJ1-2 gives the whole variable domain ETGVTQSPTHLIKTRGQQVTLRCSSQSGHNTVSWYQQALGQGPQFIFQYYREEENGRGNFPPRFSGLQFPNYSSELNVNALELDDSALYLCASSVQVYYGYTFGSGTRLTVV.

This clone came up once. The chain uses TRBV4-2 and TRBJ2-1, with D maybe TRBD1 (5 bases). This CDR3 region has 14 residues. Germline values: CDR1 LGHNA, CDR2 YNFKEQ. The germline V and J ends were trimmed by 1 base and 5 bases, with 9 bases remaining between them. The CDR3 protein is CASSQATGDNEQFF. For the CDR3, the DNA is TGTGCCAGCAGCCAAGCAACAGGAGACAATGAGCAGTTCTTC.

V usage is TRBV18 and J usage is TRBJ2-7, with D maybe TRBD2 (7 bases). V lost 2 bases to trimming and J lost 7 bases, with 15 bases between them. This CDR3 comprises 14 residues. CDR1 and CDR2 (germline): KGHSH, LQKENI. The CDR3 DNA is TGTGCCAGCTCACCATTTCAGGGGAGGGTGGAGCAGTACGTC. Translated, it gives CASSPFQGRVEQYV.

This rearrangement joins TRBV5-1 to TRBJ1-1; a possible D gene is TRBD1 (5 bases). Germline-derived CDR1 and CDR2 are SGHRS and YFSETQ. The CDR3 loop spans 14 amino acids. The V gene lost 4 bases and the J gene lost 1 base, with 11 bases spanning the gap. CDR3 amino acids: CASSLSGQNTEAFF. The CDR3 DNA reads as TGCGCCAGCAGCCTCTCTGGACAGAACACTGAAGCTTTCTTT.

The V call is TRBV5-4, the J call TRBJ2-1; 15 nucleotides line up with TRBD2. The V segment lost 4 bases and the J segment 8 bases; nucleotides outside the gene matches: 7. CDR1 is SGHNT, CDR2 YYREEE, per germline (reference sequence). The CDR3 is 16 residues long. The CDR3 DNA reads as TGTGCCAGCAGCCCCCGGACTAGCGGGGGGGCGGATGAGCAGTTCTTC. Residues: CASSPRTSGGADEQFF.

This clone was picked up a small number of times. The gene calls are TRBV18 and TRBJ2-5; D unresolved. The germline gives CDR1 KGHSH, CDR2 LQKENI. Trimming stripped 5 bases from V and 1 base from J, with 8 bases between. CDR3 length: 13 amino acids. The CDR3 DNA reads TGTGCCAGCTCATTACGGTCCCAAGAGACCCAGTACTTC. Amino acid sequence: CASSLRSQETQYF. The full variable domain, in which reference TRBV18 and TRBJ2-5 provide the parts outside the CDR3, is NAGVMQNPRHLVRRRGQEARLRCSPMKGHSHVYWYRQLPEEGLKFMVYLQKENIIDESGMPKERFSAEFPKEGPSILRIQQVVRGDSAAYFCASSLRSQETQYFGPGTRLLVL.

The chain uses TRBV9 and TRBJ2-5, with D possibly TRBD1 on 5 matching bases. In germline, CDR1 is SGDLS, CDR2 YYNGEE. V was cut by 0 bases and J by 7 bases, with 16 bases left in between. This CDR3 is 15 amino acids long. The CDR3 coding sequence is TGTGCCAGCAGCGTAGGGTCGCTAGGGGCTCGGACCCAGTACTTC. Residues: CASSVGSLGARTQYF.

This clone has only a few counts. This chain joins TRBV19 and TRBJ2-2; 7 positions agree with TRBD1. The V gene end was trimmed by 2 bases and the J gene end by 4 bases; junction bases not matched to a gene: 1. The CDR3 contains 14 residues. Germline lookup yields CDR1 LNHDA and CDR2 SQIVND (reference sequence). The CDR3 DNA sequence: TGTGCCAGTAGTATAACAGGGGTCACCGGGGAGCTGTTTTTT. Translation gives CASSITGVTGELFF. The full variable domain, with the rest looked up from reference TRBV19 and TRBJ2-2, is DGGITQSPKYLFRKEGQNVTLSCEQNLNHDAMYWYRQDPGQGLRLIYYSQIVNDFQKGDIAEGYSVSREKKESFPLTVTSAQKNPTAFYLCASSITGVTGELFFGEGSRLTVL.

The chain combines TRBV15 with TRBJ2-1; the D gene is possibly TRBD1 (5 bases). Per the germline V gene, CDR1 is LNHNV and CDR2 is YYDKDF (reference sequence). The ends were cut back, 2 bases at V and 4 bases at J, with 9 bases in the middle. The CDR3 loop spans 14 amino acids. The CDR3 sequence: CATSRPGRYNEQFF. CDR3 bases: TGTGCCACCAGCAGACCAGGGCGTTACAATGAGCAGTTCTTC.

This CDR3 reads CATSKNRGYEQYF. CDR3 nucleotide sequence: TGTGCCACCAGTAAGAACAGGGGCTACGAGCAGTACTTC. The chain joins TRBV15 to TRBJ2-7; 7 bases are shared with TRBD1. Losses at the gene ends were 6 bases for V and 3 bases for J; bases not matched to a gene: 5. The CDR3 has 13 amino acids. CDR1 is LNHNV and CDR2 is YYDKDF in the germline V gene (reference sequence).

The chain uses TRBV9 and TRBJ2-1, with a tentative D call TRBD2 (6 bases). The CDR3 runs 16 residues. Trimming left V 0 bases short and J 6 bases short, with 16 bases between. Germline CDR1 reads SGDLS; CDR2 reads YYNGEE. The CDR3 DNA follows: TGTGCCAGCAGCGTAGTGGTCGGGGGACGATTCAATGAGCAGTTCTTC. This gives the protein CASSVVVGGRFNEQFF. The full variable domain, completed using reference TRBV9 and TRBJ2-1, is DSGVTQTPKHLITATGQRVTLRCSPRSGDLSVYWYQQSLDQGLQFLIQYYNGEERAKGNILERFSAQQFPDLHSELNLSSLELGDSALYFCASSVVVGGRFNEQFFGPGTRLTVL.

The chain carries TRBV5-4 and TRBJ2-3, with TRBD2 matching over 10 bases. The CDR3 is 16 amino acids. V was pared by 3 bases and J by 1 base, with 5 bases of the junction left unmatched. Germline-derived CDR1 and CDR2 are SGHNT and YYREEE (reference sequence). CDR3: CASSSKRGGGTDTQYF. The CDR3 DNA sequence: TGTGCCAGCAGCTCCAAGCGGGGGGGCGGCACAGATACGCAGTATTTT. The variable domain in full, with the rest retrieved from reference TRBV5-4 and TRBJ2-3, is ETGVTQSPTHLIKTRGQQVTLRCSSQSGHNTVSWYQQALGQGPQFIFQYYREEENGRGNFPPRFSGLQFPNYSSELNVNALELDDSALYLCASSSKRGGGTDTQYFGPGTRLTVL.

The chain links TRBV6-6 to TRBJ1-2; D perhaps matches TRBD1 (5 bases). In germline, CDR1 is MNHNY, CDR2 SVGAGI (reference sequence). Trimming cost V 5 bases and J 0 bases, with 7 bases left between them. This CDR3 contains 13 residues. The CDR3 DNA sequence: TGTGCCAGCAGTGACAGAGCTAACTATGGCTACACCTTC. It encodes CASSDRANYGYTF.

This clone was detected only a few times. J is TRBJ1-1 and V is TRBV6-5; TRBD1 agrees at 7 bases. J was trimmed by 3 bases and V by 0 bases; bases with no gene match: 4. Per germline, CDR1 MNHEY and CDR2 SVGAGI. The length of the CDR3 is 15 residues. The CDR3 region has the DNA TGTGCCAGCAGTTACTCGACGCAGGGGGACACTGAAGCTTTCTTT. Amino acid sequence: CASSYSTQGDTEAFF.